This TCR beta chain is drawn from a study of T-cell memory formation after mild COVID-19. In the study overall: Clusters were largely donor specific. Study findings and constraints: Among CD4+ contracting clones, most were CM and EM, and CD8+ ones EMRA. Whereas later expanders leaned CD4+, clones contracting day 15 to 85 showed a balanced CD4/CD8 makeup.

In this sample, this clonotype turned up many times. Its antigen is still unknown. 5'RACE, which relied on constant-segment primers, yielded TCR alpha and TCR beta cDNA libraries carrying sample barcodes and UMIs. TCRdb analysed the 5' RACE reads with MiXCR anew, one entry per CDR3 protein. The repertoire holds approximately 450,000 distinct CDR3 sequences, with 15% to 20% as singletons. The V gene lost 0 bases and the J gene lost 3 bases, with 17 bases spanning the gap. Germline-derived CDR1 and CDR2 are GTSNPN and SVGIG (reference sequence). The CDR3 runs 16 residues. This TCR was sampled from an adult woman who had mild COVID-19 (a few samples of this study predate the infection). Cell type and time point are not known. J is TRBJ1-2 and V is TRBV30, with a weak D call TRBD1 (6 bases). Sequenced: PBMCs or a T cell subset sorted from them (not recorded which). The DNA for the CDR3 is TGTGCCTGGAGTGTACGGTTGGGGGCAGGCGACTATGGCTACACCTTC. Translating it yields CAWSVRLGAGDYGYTF.